This passage covers 26 T cell receptor beta chains from one sample sequenced in a study of identical twins. MiXCR, applied by TCRdb to the 5' RACE reads, yields one record per CDR3 protein. This table holds about 890,000 distinct CDR3 sequences, approximately 13% found once. These data were also filed under a second study, of yellow fever vaccine responses in identical twins.

The sequenced material came from PBMCs. The receptors here all came from a woman under 30 in good health.

In this sample, this clonotype turned up a few times. The genes are TRBV15 and TRBJ2-3, with D possibly being TRBD1 or TRBD2 (5 bases each). The CDR3 length is 14 residues. The V end was cut by 7 bases, the J end by 2 bases, with 13 bases between. From germline, CDR1 is LNHNV and CDR2 YYDKDF (reference sequence). DNA for the CDR3: TGTGCCACCAAAGAGGGACCAACCACAGATACGCAGTATTTT. This sequence encodes CATKEGPTTDTQYF.

The rearrangement joins TRBV12-3 or TRBV12-4 to TRBJ2-1, with 8 bases lining up with TRBD2. V lost 3 bases to trimming and J lost 7 bases; unmatched junction nucleotides: 8. CDR3 length equals 15 residues. In DNA form, the CDR3 reads TGTGCCAGCAGTTTGGGGACTAGTCTTACTAATGAGCAGTTCTTC. Protein: CASSLGTSLTNEQFF.

This clonotype was seen a handful of times. This chain links TRBV20-1 with TRBJ1-2, with 7 bases identical to TRBD1. CDR3 length: 17 amino acids. Germline CDR1 DFQATT, CDR2 SNEGSKA (reference sequence). Unmatched junction bases numbered 17, after V lost 4 bases and J lost 3 bases. The CDR3 reads CSAILWGQGVGYYGYTF. The DNA of the CDR3 is TGCAGTGCTATACTGTGGGGGCAGGGGGTCGGATACTATGGCTACACCTTC.

This clonotype showed up many times. The rearrangement links TRBV7-2 to TRBJ2-5; possible D gene TRBD2, 5 bases. Germline CDR1 is SGHTA and CDR2 is FQGNSA. V lost 1 base and J 5 bases, leaving 14 bases between the germline ends. The CDR3 sequence is 15 residues long. The CDR3 reads CASSLESWWRETQYF. CDR3 nucleotides: TGTGCCAGCAGCTTAGAGAGCTGGTGGAGGGAGACCCAGTACTTC.

There are a few counts of this clonotype. The genes are TRBV11-2 and TRBJ2-1, with 7 bases fitting TRBD2. The J segment lost 7 bases and the V segment lost 5 bases, leaving 5 bases of the junction unmatched. The CDR3 has 13 amino acids. From germline, CDR1 is SGHAT and CDR2 FQNNGV. The CDR3 sequence: CASSAKRGNEQFF. The CDR3 DNA reads TGTGCCAGCAGCGCCAAGCGGGGAAATGAGCAGTTCTTC.

CDR3 sequence reads: CASSTGAGGANVLTF. The CDR3 coding sequence is TGCGCCAGCAGCACGGGGGCTGGTGGGGCCAACGTCCTGACTTTC. V gene TRBV5-1 combines with J gene TRBJ2-6; D is tentatively TRBD1 or TRBD2 (6 bases each). The CDR3 runs 15 residues. Germline CDR1 SGHRS, CDR2 YFSETQ. The V gene lost 4 bases and the J gene lost 3 bases, with 11 bases spanning the gap.

In this sample, this clonotype turned up many times. The rearrangement joins TRBV4-2 to TRBJ2-1, with D possibly TRBD2 on 6 matching bases. The V gene's germline CDR1 is LGHNA and CDR2 YNFKEQ. Trimming shortened V by 0 bases and J by 8 bases, and 14 bases separated the two germline ends. The CDR3 sequence is 15 residues long. This CDR3 is CASSQEGRTVDEQFF. CDR3 bases: TGTGCCAGCAGCCAAGAGGGGAGGACGGTGGATGAGCAGTTCTTC.

The rearrangement links TRBV7-9 to TRBJ1-1, with a tentative D call TRBD1 (5 bases). Germline V gene data show CDR1 as SEHNR and CDR2 as FQNEAQ (reference sequence). The CDR3 is made up of 13 amino acids. V gave up 7 bases and J gave up 0 bases, with 9 bases separating them. CDR3 amino acids: CASNLGVNTEAFF. The CDR3 nucleotides are TGTGCCAGCAACCTAGGGGTGAACACTGAAGCTTTCTTT. The whole variable domain, filled in from reference TRBV7-9 and TRBJ1-1, reads DTGVSQNPRHKITKRGQNVTFRCDPISEHNRLYWYRQTLGQGPEFLTYFQNEAQLEKSRLLSDRFSAERPKGSFSTLEIQRTEQGDSAMYLCASNLGVNTEAFFGQGTRLTVV.

This clonotype was recorded at least ten times. The CDR3 sequence is CASRRDIMTGQFF. Written as DNA, the CDR3 is TGTGCCAGCAGACGGGACATCATGACTGGGCAGTTCTTC. This rearrangement joins TRBV12-3 or TRBV12-4 to TRBJ2-1; the D gene is possibly TRBD1 (6 bases). Trimming cost V 6 bases and J 12 bases, with 18 bases left between them. The CDR3 consists of 13 residues.

The chain joins TRBV14 to TRBJ2-7; D gene unclear. The germline V gene encodes CDR1 SGHDN and CDR2 FVKESK. This CDR3 region has 10 residues. The germline V and J ends were trimmed by 1 base and 10 bases, with 5 bases remaining between them. The CDR3 spells CASSQVPQYF. CDR3 DNA: TGTGCCAGCAGCCAAGTCCCCCAGTACTTC.

This clonotype showed up just a few times. This chain connects TRBV9 to TRBJ2-5; possibly TRBD2 for D (5 bases). The CDR3 is made up of 13 amino acids. In germline, CDR1 is SGDLS, CDR2 YYNGEE. V was cut by 0 bases and J by 7 bases, with 10 bases left in between. The DNA of the CDR3 is TGTGCCAGCAGCGTAGTCAGCGGCAGGACCCAGTACTTC. Translation: CASSVVSGRTQYF. Variable domain in full (rest from reference TRBV9 and TRBJ2-5): DSGVTQTPKHLITATGQRVTLRCSPRSGDLSVYWYQQSLDQGLQFLIQYYNGEERAKGNILERFSAQQFPDLHSELNLSSLELGDSALYFCASSVVSGRTQYFGPGTRLLVL.

This clonotype has a handful of counts. This chain uses TRBV10-3 with TRBJ2-1; D remains unclear. Trimming left V 3 bases short and J 3 bases short, with 9 bases between. Germline-derived CDR1 and CDR2 are ENHRY and SYGVKD. The CDR3 totals 14 residues. The CDR3 bases are TGTGCCATCAGTGACTTGGGCAACTACAATGAGCAGTTCTTC. Amino acid sequence: CAISDLGNYNEQFF.

This clonotype appeared a few times. The rearrangement links TRBV12-3 or TRBV12-4 to TRBJ2-1; D is perhaps TRBD2 (7 bases). This CDR3 region has 13 residues. With 5 bases removed from V and 7 bases from J, the gap between germline ends came to 12 bases. In nucleotides, the CDR3 is TGTGCCAGCAGTCCCCGGGGGGCTAATGAGCAGTTCTTC. Residues: CASSPRGANEQFF.

The chain recombines TRBV6-5 with TRBJ2-7, with TRBD2 as a possible D gene (5 bases). Germline CDR1 reads MNHEY; CDR2 reads SVGAGI. Trimming left V 0 bases short and J 0 bases short, with 12 bases between. This CDR3 region has 16 residues. In DNA form, the CDR3 reads TGTGCCAGCAGTTACTCGACTCTAACTAGCTCCTACGAGCAGTACTTC. As protein: CASSYSTLTSSYEQYF.

CDR3 residues: CSAFGERSGNEQFF. For the CDR3, the DNA is TGCAGTGCTTTTGGAGAGCGATCGGGAAATGAGCAGTTCTTC. The chain has TRBV20-1 and TRBJ2-1; TRBD2 is a possible D gene (5 bases). The CDR3 is made up of 14 amino acids. Germline assignment: CDR1 DFQATT and CDR2 SNEGSKA (reference sequence). V dropped 5 bases and J dropped 7 bases, with 18 bases sitting between them.

This clonotype was detected ten times or more. The chain carries TRBV7-6 and TRBJ1-4, with no clear D. The CDR3 is 13 amino acids. Looked up from germline, CDR1 is SGHVS and CDR2 is FNYEAQ. Trimming took off 1 base at V and 8 bases at J, with 8 bases between the two ends. DNA for the CDR3: TGTGCCAGCAGCTTAGTTCATAGCGAAAAACTGTTTTTT. Translation: CASSLVHSEKLFF.

This clonotype was observed a few times. The CDR3 here is CASSQGASEGNEQFF. The CDR3 DNA reads TGTGCCAGCAGTCAAGGGGCTAGCGAGGGCAATGAGCAGTTCTTC. V and J are TRBV25-1 and TRBJ2-1, with a tentative D call TRBD2 (6 bases). The germline V gene has CDR1 MGHDK and CDR2 SYGVNS. This CDR3 is 15 amino acids long. V lost 5 bases, J lost 6 bases, and 17 bases lay in between.

This clonotype was found many times. The chain joins TRBV24-1 to TRBJ2-1; the D is unclear. CDR1 KGHDR and CDR2 SFDVKD come from the germline V gene. This CDR3 is 17 amino acids long. V was clipped by 0 bases and J by 0 bases, with 11 bases between them. CDR3 sequence reads: CATSDLVKGGSYNEQFF. CDR3 DNA sequence: TGTGCCACCAGTGATTTGGTCAAGGGTGGCTCCTACAATGAGCAGTTCTTC.

The V call is TRBV12-3 or TRBV12-4, the J call TRBJ2-2; maybe TRBD1 (6 bases). V gave up 6 bases and J gave up 1 base, with 9 bases separating them. The length of the CDR3 is 14 residues. CDR3 in amino acids: CASRLGGNTGELFF. Here the CDR3 DNA reads TGTGCCAGCAGGCTAGGGGGGAACACCGGGGAGCTGTTTTTT.

The genes are TRBV10-3 and TRBJ2-1; D is ambiguous. The germline V and J ends were trimmed by 0 bases and 4 bases, with 13 bases remaining between them. The CDR3 has 16 residues. Germline assignment: CDR1 ENHRY and CDR2 SYGVKD. CDR3 sequence: CAISESYTPIYNEQFF. CDR3 in DNA: TGTGCCATCAGTGAGTCGTATACGCCCATTTACAATGAGCAGTTCTTC.

The chain combines TRBV2 with TRBJ1-4, with D possibly being TRBD1 (6 bases). Trimming shortened V by 8 bases and J by 8 bases, and 21 bases separated the two germline ends. Germline loops: CDR1 SNHLY, CDR2 FYNNEI. This CDR3 has 15 residues. In DNA, the CDR3 is TGTGCCAGCGGTACAATCAGGGGAGGATTAGAAAAACTGTTTTTT. Its translation: CASGTIRGGLEKLFF.

The chain uses TRBV4-1 and TRBJ2-1, with TRBD1 as a possible D gene (6 bases). The CDR3 loop spans 15 amino acids. Per germline, CDR1 MGHRA and CDR2 YSYEKL. Trimming cost V 3 bases and J 10 bases, with 19 bases left between them. CDR3: CASSQQGWNGEEQFF. The CDR3 coding sequence is TGCGCCAGCAGCCAGCAGGGGTGGAATGGGGAAGAGCAGTTCTTC.

V gene TRBV9 combines with J gene TRBJ1-1; D unresolved. V lost 3 bases to trimming and J lost 1 base, with 7 bases between them. From germline, CDR1 is SGDLS and CDR2 YYNGEE. The CDR3 spans 13 residues. CDR3 nucleotide sequence: TGTGCCAGCAGCGGGCCGGGGAACACTGAAGCTTTCTTT. It specifies CASSGPGNTEAFF.

This clonotype was observed many times. The chain joins TRBV6-5 to TRBJ1-1; D remains unclear. The CDR3 sequence is 11 residues long. Germline V gene sequence: CDR1 MNHEY, CDR2 SVGAGI. Trimming pared 6 bases from V and 8 bases from J, leaving 10 bases between. CDR3: CASRSVQEAFF. The CDR3 DNA reads TGTGCCAGCAGATCGGTACAGGAAGCTTTCTTT.

This clonotype was picked up many times. The J gene is TRBJ1-5, the V gene TRBV28; D is undetermined. Trimming took off 8 bases at V and 0 bases at J, with 8 bases between the two ends. The germline V gene encodes CDR1 MDHEN and CDR2 SYDVKM. There are 13 residues in the CDR3. The CDR3 reads CASGQNSNQPQHF. The CDR3 nucleotides read TGTGCCAGCGGTCAAAATAGCAATCAGCCCCAGCATTTT.

This clonotype was found a few times. The chain couples TRBV3-1 to TRBJ2-1; 7 positions agree with TRBD2. In germline, CDR1 is LGHDT, CDR2 YNNKEL (reference sequence). CDR3 length: 17 amino acids. V lost 0 bases to trimming and J lost 2 bases; unmatched junction nucleotides: 7. The CDR3 DNA reads as TGTGCCAGCAGCCAAGACGCGCGTAGCGGGCCCTACAATGAGCAGTTCTTC. Translation gives CASSQDARSGPYNEQFF.